Below are 8 T cell receptor beta chains sequenced from a single sample in a study of blood T cells in healthy people across ages. Next came a second PCR, run for about 7 to 12 cycles, which used a sample-barcoded 5' primer along with a J-beta primer mix. TCRdb re-called the 5' RACE reads with MiXCR, one entry per CDR3 protein. The profile shows hundreds of thousands of distinct CDR3 sequences, approximately 53% of them singletons. Sequenced material: blood. The receptors derive from a man older than 75 in good health.

The chain employs TRBV5-1 and TRBJ2-1; 7 bases are a match to TRBD2. J was trimmed by 8 bases and V by 4 bases; bases with no gene match: 12. The germline gives CDR1 SGHRS, CDR2 YFSETQ. The CDR3 consists of 15 residues. The CDR3 reads CASSPLVGTNDEQFF. Written as DNA, the CDR3 is TGCGCCAGCAGCCCCTTGGTAGGGACTAATGATGAGCAGTTCTTC. The full variable domain, its missing parts supplied by reference TRBV5-1 and TRBJ2-1, is KAGVTQTPRYLIKTRGQQVTLSCSPISGHRSVSWYQQTPGQGLQFLFEYFSETQRNKGNFPGRFSGRQFSNSRSEMNVSTLELGDSALYLCASSPLVGTNDEQFFGPGTRLTVL.

Remarks on this clonotype: This could be a read error, since a much larger clone is one nucleotide away. The chain links TRBV6-5 to TRBJ2-3; 11 bases fit TRBD2. Germline assignment: CDR1 MNHEY and CDR2 SVGAGI. This CDR3 contains 16 residues. The CDR3 here is CAGSLTGTSGSDTQYF. In nucleotides, the CDR3 is TGTGCCGGCAGCCTAACCGGGACTAGCGGTTCAGATACGCAGTATTTT.

This clonotype was recorded once. At one boundary the junction diverges from the germline segment, which might be a read error. CDR3 nucleotides: TGCAGTGCAAGCCCCTCTGGGACCAACGTCCTGACTTTC. It is translated as CSASPSGTNVLTF. The chain carries TRBV20-1 and TRBJ2-6; D not certain. This CDR3 spans 13 amino acids. The germline V gene encodes CDR1 DFQATT and CDR2 SNEGSKA (reference sequence).

J is TRBJ1-6 and V is TRBV4-1; D possibly corresponds to TRBD1 (5 bases). Germline CDR1 and CDR2: MGHRA and YSYEKL. The ends were cut back, 6 bases at V and 7 bases at J, with 19 bases in the middle. The length of the CDR3 is 16 residues. The chain's CDR3 is CASSLSQGLQNSPLHF. The CDR3 coding sequence is TGCGCCAGCAGTCTCAGTCAGGGATTACAAAATTCACCCCTCCACTTT.

This clonotype came up a few times. The chain employs TRBV3-1 and TRBJ2-1, with D possibly matching TRBD2 (5 bases). This CDR3 comprises 15 residues. Trimming removed 5 bases from V and 6 bases from J, with 17 bases in between. Germline CDR1 and CDR2: LGHDT and YNNKEL (reference sequence). CDR3 in DNA: TGTGCCAGCAGCAAACGGGGAGAACCGGGCAATGAGCAGTTCTTC. Translation gives CASSKRGEPGNEQFF.

This CDR3 is CASTGTGDTQYF. CDR3 bases: TGTGCCAGCACCGGAACGGGAGATACGCAGTATTTT. The chain recombines TRBV6-5 with TRBJ2-3; no clear D gene. Trimming removed 7 bases at V and 5 bases at J, with 10 bases between. The CDR3 spans 12 residues. From germline, CDR1 is MNHEY and CDR2 SVGAGI.

The V and J genes are TRBV11-2 and TRBJ2-1; TRBD2 aligns across 9 bases. The trim removed 1 base at V and 10 bases at J, leaving 14 bases unmatched. Germline CDR1 and CDR2: SGHAT and FQNNGV. The CDR3 consists of 17 residues. The CDR3 nucleotides are TGTGCCAGCAGCTTAGGCCCTGCGGGACTAGCCTCCTGGGAGCAGTTCTTC. Protein product: CASSLGPAGLASWEQFF.

V is TRBV13 and J is TRBJ2-2; D gene ambiguous. V was trimmed by 3 bases and J by 4 bases, leaving 6 bases between them. This CDR3 has 13 residues. Germline CDR1 PRHDT, CDR2 FYEKMQ (reference sequence). The chain's CDR3 is CASSFSSTGELFF. DNA for the CDR3: TGTGCCAGCAGCTTTAGTAGCACCGGGGAGCTGTTTTTT.